The 26 T cell receptor beta chains presented below share a single source sample, sequenced in a study of T cells in Graves' hyperthyroidism and ophthalmopathy. Authors of the study amplified TCR beta CDR3 regions from RNA transcripts. With the HTBI primer set, the TCR CDR3 went through a first round of RT-PCR. TCRdb ran MiXCR on the multiplex PCR reads and lists one entry per CDR3 protein. The table has more than 600,000 distinct CDR3 sequences, less than 20% seen once. Sequenced: blood. These receptors all come from a man younger than 30 with Graves' hyperthyroidism.

The CDR3 loop reads CASSLGASGSWVETQYF. CDR3 nucleotides: TGCGCCAGCAGCTTGGGGGCTAGCGGGAGCTGGGTAGAGACCCAGTACTTC. V usage is TRBV5-1 and J usage is TRBJ2-5, with TRBD2 identical over 10 bases. The CDR3 has 17 residues. The ends lost 0 bases at V and 4 bases at J; junction bases unmatched: 9. Germline lookup yields CDR1 SGHRS and CDR2 YFSETQ.

The CDR3, as DNA: TGTGCCAGCAGCGCGACAGGGGGAGATACGCAGTATTTT. Its protein is CASSATGGDTQYF. The chain employs TRBV9 and TRBJ2-3, with 9 bases aligning to TRBD1. The V gene's germline CDR1 is SGDLS and CDR2 YYNGEE. The V and J ends lost 3 bases and 5 bases, in that order; junction bases with no gene match: 1. The CDR3 loop spans 13 amino acids.

This rearrangement joins TRBV19 to TRBJ2-7, with D possibly being TRBD2 (6 bases). CDR1 is LNHDA, CDR2 SQIVND, per germline (reference sequence). There are 14 residues in the CDR3. V was clipped by 7 bases and J by 1 base, with 14 bases between them. The CDR3 nucleotides are TGTGCCAGTAACCCTTCGGGAGAGTCCTACGAGCAGTACTTC. Translation: CASNPSGESYEQYF.

This clonotype was counted a few times. The chain combines TRBV7-9 with TRBJ2-7; tentatively, D is TRBD1 (6 bases). From germline, CDR1 is SEHNR and CDR2 FQNEAQ (reference sequence). The CDR3 sequence is 12 residues long. The V end was cut by 8 bases, the J end by 2 bases, with 10 bases between. This chain's CDR3 is CASARTAYEQYF. Here the CDR3 DNA reads TGTGCCAGCGCTAGGACAGCCTACGAGCAGTACTTC.

This clonotype was seen only a few times. V is TRBV7-2 and J is TRBJ2-2; a weak D match, TRBD2 (6 bases). With 1 base removed from V and 8 bases from J, the gap between germline ends came to 11 bases. CDR1 and CDR2 from the germline V gene are SGHTA and FQGNSA. This CDR3 is built from 14 residues. Written as DNA, the CDR3 is TGTGCCAGCAGCTTAGTGTCGGGGGAAGGGGAGCTGTTTTTT. The encoded protein is CASSLVSGEGELFF.

V usage is TRBV24-1 and J usage is TRBJ2-1; 11 nucleotides line up with TRBD2. CDR3 size: 18 residues. CDR1 is KGHDR, CDR2 SFDVKD, per germline. Trimming cost V 6 bases and J 2 bases; bases outside gene matches: 11. CDR3 DNA sequence: TGTGCCACCAGTCACGGGACTAGCGGAGTTCGGGCCTACAATGAGCAGTTCTTC. Protein: CATSHGTSGVRAYNEQFF.

This sequence joins TRBV4-3 and TRBJ2-7, with TRBD2 identical over 7 bases. The V and J ends lost 1 base and 0 bases, in that order; junction bases with no gene match: 3. CDR1 is LGHNA, CDR2 YSLEER, per germline. The CDR3 runs to 15 residues. CDR3 in DNA: TGCGCCAGCAGCCAAGGTAGCGGGTCCTCCTACGAGCAGTACTTC. This sequence encodes CASSQGSGSSYEQYF.

This clonotype occurred a few times. The chain uses TRBV7-8 and TRBJ2-5, with a weak D call TRBD2 (5 bases). V was clipped by 2 bases and J by 2 bases, with 15 bases between them. CDR1 SGHVS and CDR2 FQNEAQ come from the germline V gene. The CDR3 runs to 16 residues. The CDR3 sequence: CASSLWRSRGQETQYF. DNA for the CDR3: TGTGCCAGCAGCTTATGGAGATCCCGGGGACAAGAGACCCAGTACTTC.

The rearrangement links TRBV7-9 to TRBJ2-3, with 7 bases fitting TRBD2. Trimming cost V 7 bases and J 4 bases; bases outside gene matches: 11. This CDR3 spans 15 amino acids. The germline V gene has CDR1 SEHNR and CDR2 FQNEAQ (reference sequence). The DNA of the CDR3 is TGTGCCAGCAACTTTGGGCGGGAGTGGGCAGATACGCAGTATTTT. As protein: CASNFGREWADTQYF.

CDR3 sequence (DNA): TGTGCCAGCATCGCCGGAGCAGGAGATGGCTACACCTTC. It is translated as CASIAGAGDGYTF. This chain links TRBV7-9 with TRBJ1-2; D not certain. There are 13 residues in the CDR3. Germline-derived CDR1 and CDR2 are SEHNR and FQNEAQ (reference sequence). V lost 7 bases, J lost 6 bases, and 15 bases lay in between.

The chain joins TRBV15 to TRBJ2-7; tentatively, D is TRBD1 (5 bases). This CDR3 contains 14 residues. CDR1 and CDR2 from the germline V gene are LNHNV and YYDKDF (reference sequence). With 1 base removed from V and 3 bases from J, the gap between germline ends came to 10 bases. The CDR3 protein is CATSRAGRVYEQYF. The DNA for the CDR3 is TGTGCCACCAGCAGAGCAGGCAGGGTCTACGAGCAGTACTTC.

The table lists this clonotype with a few counts. This chain links TRBV10-2 with TRBJ1-1; unclear D gene. This CDR3 is 12 amino acids long. Germline-derived CDR1 and CDR2 are WSHSY and SAAADI. Trimming stripped 4 bases from V and 10 bases from J, with 13 bases between. CDR3 residues: CASSGQPDGAFF. CDR3 DNA: TGCGCCAGCAGTGGCCAGCCCGATGGAGCTTTCTTT.

The chain recombines TRBV24-1 with TRBJ2-2; a weak D match, TRBD1 (6 bases). CDR1 and CDR2 (germline): KGHDR, SFDVKD. The CDR3 sequence is 16 residues long. Trimming took off 3 bases at V and 0 bases at J, with 10 bases between the two ends. CDR3 amino acids: CATSDRGTPNTGELFF. The CDR3 DNA sequence: TGTGCCACCAGTGATAGGGGGACACCGAACACCGGGGAGCTGTTTTTT.

This clonotype appeared many times. The chain links TRBV28 to TRBJ1-5, with TRBD1 as a possible D gene (5 bases). V gave up 3 bases and J gave up 7 bases, with 13 bases separating them. CDR1 and CDR2 from the germline V gene are MDHEN and SYDVKM. The CDR3 sequence is 14 residues long. CDR3 region: CASSFGGAGQPQHF. In DNA, the CDR3 is TGTGCCAGCAGTTTCGGAGGGGCTGGGCAGCCCCAGCATTTT.

This clonotype was seen a few times. The genes are TRBV2 and TRBJ1-3; no clear D. V lost 7 bases and J 2 bases, leaving 6 bases between the germline ends. From germline, CDR1 is SNHLY and CDR2 FYNNEI. There are 12 residues in the CDR3. The DNA of the CDR3 is TGTGCCAGCACTATGGCTGGAAACACCATATATTTT. Its protein is CASTMAGNTIYF.

The chain is built from TRBV28 and TRBJ2-5; 9 bases are shared with TRBD1. V trimming: 5 bases; J trimming: 3 bases; junction bases outside the gene matches: 10. Germline CDR1 is MDHEN and CDR2 is SYDVKM. The CDR3 loop spans 16 amino acids. As DNA, the CDR3 is TGTGCCAGCAGTCCCCCCGACAGGGGGAGGGAAGAGACCCAGTACTTC. Protein sequence: CASSPPDRGREETQYF.

This clonotype was counted at least ten times. The V call is TRBV30, the J call TRBJ1-2, with TRBD1 matching over 9 bases. Germline V CDR1 and CDR2: GTSNPN, SVGIG (reference sequence). CDR3 length: 13 residues. Trimming removed 8 bases from V and 4 bases from J; junction bases left unmatched: 8. The CDR3 loop reads CARQMDRGYGYTF. The CDR3 nucleotides read TGTGCCCGTCAAATGGACAGGGGCTATGGCTACACCTTC.

The rearrangement uses TRBV18 and TRBJ2-6; 9 bases are shared with TRBD1. This CDR3 has 17 amino acids. J was trimmed by 3 bases and V by 3 bases; bases with no gene match: 6. Germline-derived CDR1 and CDR2 are KGHSH and LQKENI. The CDR3 sequence is CASSPRTGVYGANVLTF. CDR3 bases: TGTGCCAGCTCACCCAGGACAGGGGTTTATGGGGCCAACGTCCTGACTTTC.

In the case of this clonotype: The junction departs from germline at one end; a sequencing error may be responsible. The chain joins TRBV13 to TRBJ2-7, with D perhaps matching TRBD1 (5 bases). The CDR3 runs 12 residues. Germline CDR1 reads PRHDT; CDR2 reads FYEKMQ (reference sequence). The CDR3 here is CASSIGVYEQYF. CDR3 nucleotides: TGTGCCAGCAGCATAGGGGTCTACGAGCAGTACTTC.

This clonotype was seen at least ten times. The chain employs TRBV3-1 and TRBJ1-1; possible D gene TRBD1, 5 bases. V was clipped by 1 base and J by 2 bases, with 8 bases between them. The germline V gene encodes CDR1 LGHDT and CDR2 YNNKEL (reference sequence). The CDR3 spans 14 residues. CDR3 region: CASSQGTGNTEAFF. In DNA form, the CDR3 reads TGTGCCAGCAGCCAAGGAACAGGCAACACTGAAGCTTTCTTT.

The V gene is TRBV5-1, the J gene TRBJ2-7, with a tentative D call TRBD2 (6 bases). The CDR3 is 15 amino acids. Germline CDR1 SGHRS, CDR2 YFSETQ. Trimming pared 4 bases from V and 2 bases from J, leaving 16 bases between. The CDR3 region is CASSTGWGVPYEQYF. The CDR3 DNA reads TGCGCCAGCAGCACCGGTTGGGGGGTCCCCTACGAGCAGTACTTC.

This clonotype was seen ten or more times. The chain links TRBV6-1 to TRBJ2-3, with 10 nucleotides matching TRBD1. Germline V CDR1 and CDR2: MNHNS, SASEGT. The ends lost 1 base at V and 5 bases at J; junction bases unmatched: 6. CDR3 size: 16 residues. The CDR3 reads CASSEDRTGGIDTQYF. The DNA for the CDR3 is TGTGCCAGCAGTGAAGATCGGACAGGGGGGATAGATACGCAGTATTTT.

This clonotype showed up many times. The rearrangement joins TRBV2 to TRBJ1-2; TRBD1 is a possible D gene (5 bases). The germline V and J ends were trimmed by 6 bases and 3 bases, with 11 bases remaining between them. The length of the CDR3 is 13 residues. CDR1 SNHLY and CDR2 FYNNEI come from the germline V gene. CDR3 residues: CASRGGADYGYTF. The CDR3 DNA sequence: TGTGCCAGCAGAGGCGGGGCTGACTATGGCTACACCTTC.

The V call is TRBV20-1, the J call TRBJ1-5; tentative D call: TRBD1 (5 bases). V was trimmed by 6 bases and J by 2 bases, leaving 11 bases between them. The CDR3 runs to 13 residues. Germline V gene sequence: CDR1 DFQATT, CDR2 SNEGSKA (reference sequence). CDR3 DNA: TGCAGTGCCCCCGAAGGGGGCAATCAGCCCCAGCATTTT. This encodes CSAPEGGNQPQHF.

Only one count was recorded for this clonotype. This chain links TRBV10-3 with TRBJ2-1; D is undetermined. The CDR3 runs 12 residues. Germline CDR1 and CDR2: ENHRY and SYGVKD. Trimming left V 4 bases short and J 10 bases short, with 11 bases between. CDR3 sequence reads: CAISVAVGEQFF. In nucleotides, the CDR3 is TGTGCCATCAGTGTAGCTGTGGGGGAGCAGTTCTTC.

The J gene is TRBJ1-5, the V gene TRBV19; possible D gene TRBD1, 6 bases. CDR1 and CDR2 (germline): LNHDA, SQIVND (reference sequence). Trimming took off 5 bases at V and 1 base at J, with 12 bases between the two ends. The CDR3 has 15 residues. The CDR3 bases are TGTGCCAGTAGTCCCATGGGGGGCAGCAATCAGCCCCAGCATTTT. Translated, it gives CASSPMGGSNQPQHF.